Following are 31 T cell receptor beta chains from one sample sequenced in a study of a mutant IDH1 vaccine in newly diagnosed glioma. This table comes from immunoSEQ multiplex PCR, and its TCRdb copy is limited to in-frame clones, with some not included. The table shows 50,000 or so clones, with 80% to 90% occurring only once. Time point reported: baseline, week 1 (first vaccination visit). Treatment in this sample: pre-vaccination baseline after standard-of-care therapy. The sample consisted of PBMCs, taken from a glioma patient treated with radiotherapy, temozolomide or both. These receptors were obtained from a man aged 18 to 30 with glioma.

V is TRBV10-3 and J is TRBJ2-3, with D unclear. Trimming pared 5 bases from V and 5 bases from J, leaving 17 bases between. This CDR3 is 15 amino acids long. The germline gives CDR1 ENHRY, CDR2 SYGVKD. The DNA of the CDR3 is TGTGCCATCAGTCCGGACCGTCCCAAGGGAGATACGCAGTATTTT. Encoded protein: CAISPDRPKGDTQYF.

The V and J genes are TRBV5-6 and TRBJ1-5; TRBD1 aligns across 8 bases. The CDR3 contains 16 residues. With 4 bases clipped from V and 1 base from J, the junction kept 7 bases outside the gene matches. Germline CDR1 and CDR2: SGHDT and YYEEEE. The CDR3 reads CASSVTGGRSNQPQHF. Here the CDR3 DNA reads TGTGCCAGCAGCGTTACAGGGGGAAGGAGCAATCAGCCCCAGCATTTT.

The J gene is TRBJ1-5, the V gene TRBV6-1; D is unclear. Germline loops: CDR1 MNHNS, CDR2 SASEGT. The V gene lost 6 bases and the J gene lost 0 bases, with 12 bases spanning the gap. The CDR3 length is 15 residues. CDR3 bases: TGTGCCAGCAGCCTACGACCCCCTAGCAATCAGCCCCAGCATTTT. Its protein product is CASSLRPPSNQPQHF.

This sequence joins TRBV6-6 and TRBJ2-3; unclear D gene. Germline CDR1 is MNHNY and CDR2 is SVGAGI (reference sequence). There are 14 residues in the CDR3. Trimming cost V 1 base and J 1 base, with 6 bases left between them. The chain's CDR3 is CASSYLDGTDTQYF. The CDR3 DNA follows: TGTGCCAGCAGTTACTTGGACGGCACAGATACGCAGTATTTT.

CDR3 bases: TGTGCCAGCAACGGGCAGGGACGGGGCAACTATGGCTACACCTTC. It specifies CASNGQGRGNYGYTF. The rearrangement joins TRBV25-1 to TRBJ1-2, with D maybe TRBD1 (5 bases). CDR1 is MGHDK, CDR2 SYGVNS, per germline. V lost 7 bases, J lost 2 bases, and 17 bases lay in between. This CDR3 comprises 15 residues.

The chain combines TRBV2 with TRBJ2-3, with 11 bases matching TRBD1. V was pared by 7 bases and J by 5 bases, with 2 bases of the junction left unmatched. CDR3 size: 13 residues. CDR1 and CDR2 (germline): SNHLY, FYNNEI. The CDR3 bases are TGTGCCAGCATGGACAGGGGGCAAGATACGCAGTATTTT. Residues: CASMDRGQDTQYF.

CDR3 sequence: CASSLIGLQTQYF. For the CDR3, the DNA is TGTGCCAGCAGCTTGATTGGCTTACAGACCCAGTACTTC. The chain carries TRBV5-6 and TRBJ2-5, with D unclear. CDR1 is SGHDT, CDR2 YYEEEE, per germline. The V end was cut by 1 base, the J end by 6 bases, with 10 bases between. The CDR3 is 13 amino acids.

This chain links TRBV6-5 with TRBJ1-2; D gene unclear. Germline V lookup: CDR1 MNHEY, CDR2 SVGAGI. CDR3 length: 14 amino acids. V lost 2 bases and J 4 bases, leaving 11 bases between the germline ends. The CDR3 DNA is TGTGCCAGCAGTTACGGCGGGGAGATCTATGGCTACACCTTC. As protein: CASSYGGEIYGYTF.

The V and J genes are TRBV29-1 and TRBJ1-1, with D possibly matching TRBD1 (5 bases). V was trimmed by 1 base and J by 3 bases, leaving 12 bases between them. Germline V gene data show CDR1 as SQVTM and CDR2 as ANQGSEA. The CDR3 extends over 14 amino acids. CDR3 region: CSVEGVREHTEAFF. The CDR3 DNA is TGCAGCGTTGAAGGGGTCAGGGAACACACTGAAGCTTTCTTT.

The V gene is TRBV30, the J gene TRBJ2-7, with a weak D call TRBD1 (5 bases). This CDR3 has 16 residues. Germline CDR1 GTSNPN, CDR2 SVGIG (reference sequence). V lost 2 bases to trimming and J lost 0 bases, with 17 bases between them. This chain's CDR3 is CAWSKTVRLSSYEQYF. CDR3 in DNA: TGTGCCTGGAGTAAGACAGTCCGTCTGAGCTCCTACGAGCAGTACTTC.

The chain is built from TRBV6-5 and TRBJ2-2; D is ambiguous. The CDR3 extends over 13 amino acids. V lost 5 bases to trimming and J lost 7 bases, with 11 bases between them. CDR1 and CDR2 (germline): MNHEY, SVGAGI. The CDR3 bases are TGTGCCAGCAGTCTCGTATCGGGCGGGGAGCTGTTTTTT. Residues: CASSLVSGGELFF.

The rearrangement joins TRBV9 to TRBJ1-3; D unresolved. The V end was cut by 3 bases, the J end by 5 bases, with 9 bases between. The length of the CDR3 is 13 residues. CDR1 and CDR2 (germline): SGDLS, YYNGEE. The CDR3 here is CASSGNLRNTIYF. For the CDR3, the DNA is TGTGCCAGCAGCGGAAACCTAAGAAACACCATATATTTT.

Comments on this clone: Other DNA sequences in this specimen translate into the identical CDR3. The CDR3 DNA is TGTGCCAGCAGGGGGCCAGGCGAGCAGTACTTC. Residues: CASRGPGEQYF. The V and J genes are TRBV25-1 and TRBJ2-7, with D possibly being TRBD1 (5 bases). This CDR3 is built from 11 residues. CDR1 and CDR2 from the germline V gene are MGHDK and SYGVNS. The V gene lost 6 bases and the J gene lost 6 bases, with 9 bases spanning the gap.

This clone was picked up a small number of times. The chain is built from TRBV7-9 and TRBJ2-7; D is undetermined. This CDR3 spans 10 amino acids. Germline loops: CDR1 SEHNR, CDR2 FQNEAQ (reference sequence). V was trimmed by 1 base and J by 8 bases, leaving 3 bases between them. DNA for the CDR3: TGTGCCAGCAGCTTAGACAAGCAGTACTTC. Translation gives CASSLDKQYF.

The chain has TRBV5-4 and TRBJ2-7; 10 positions agree with TRBD2. Per germline, CDR1 SGHNT and CDR2 YYREEE (reference sequence). CDR3 length equals 16 residues. V lost 0 bases, J lost 9 bases, and 12 bases stayed unmatched. In DNA, the CDR3 is TGTGCCAGCAGCTTGGATGGGGCGAGCGGGAGGGCCGGGCAGTACTTC. Protein: CASSLDGASGRAGQYF.

Here the CDR3 reads CASSVVPKNTEAFF. The CDR3 nucleotides read TGTGCCAGCAGCGTAGTGCCGAAGAACACTGAAGCTTTCTTT. The J gene is TRBJ1-1, the V gene TRBV9; no clear D. V gave up 0 bases and J gave up 1 base, with 7 bases separating them. The germline CDR1 and CDR2 sequences are SGDLS and YYNGEE. The CDR3 has 14 residues. Combining the CDR3 with reference TRBV9 and TRBJ1-1 gives the whole variable domain DSGVTQTPKHLITATGQRVTLRCSPRSGDLSVYWYQQSLDQGLQFLIQYYNGEERAKGNILERFSAQQFPDLHSELNLSSLELGDSALYFCASSVVPKNTEAFFGQGTRLTVV.

This chain joins TRBV4-3 and TRBJ2-7; D not certain. The CDR3 has 14 amino acids. V shed 0 bases and J shed 3 bases, with 9 bases lying between them. Germline V gene data show CDR1 as LGHNA and CDR2 as YSLEER. CDR3 region: CASSQDFPGYEQYF. CDR3 nucleotide sequence: TGCGCCAGCAGCCAAGATTTTCCGGGCTACGAGCAGTACTTC.

The V call is TRBV7-6, the J call TRBJ2-1; 10 positions agree with TRBD2. V was clipped by 4 bases and J by 0 bases; unmatched bases: 3. Germline V gene lookup returns CDR1 SGHVS and CDR2 FNYEAQ. The CDR3 has 16 residues. This CDR3 reads CASSSPSGSSYNEQFF. The CDR3 coding sequence is TGTGCCAGCAGCTCACCTAGCGGGAGCTCCTACAATGAGCAGTTCTTC.

The rearrangement uses TRBV25-1 and TRBJ1-6, with TRBD1 identical over 8 bases. CDR1 is MGHDK and CDR2 is SYGVNS in the germline V gene. This CDR3 has 16 amino acids. With 4 bases clipped from V and 9 bases from J, the junction kept 11 bases outside the gene matches. CDR3 loop: CASSGVKDRVSSPLHF. The CDR3 nucleotides read TGTGCCAGCAGTGGGGTAAAGGACAGGGTATCTTCACCCCTCCACTTT. Drawing the rest from reference TRBV25-1 and TRBJ1-6, the complete variable domain is EADIYQTPRYLVIGTGKKITLECSQTMGHDKMYWYQQDPGMELHLIHYSYGVNSTEKGDLSSESTVSRIRTEHFPLTLESARPSHTSQYLCASSGVKDRVSSPLHFGNGTRLTVT.

V usage is TRBV29-1 and J usage is TRBJ2-7; tentatively, D is TRBD1 (5 bases). V lost 3 bases and J lost 5, with 17 bases in between. The CDR3 runs to 14 residues. The germline gives CDR1 SQVTM, CDR2 ANQGSEA. DNA for the CDR3: TGCAGCGTTGAGGACCGAGCAGGGCCCCACGAGCAGTACTTC. Translated, it gives CSVEDRAGPHEQYF.

The chain uses TRBV4-1 and TRBJ2-2, with no clear D. The CDR3 covers 12 residues. V lost 4 bases and J lost 0, with 0 bases in between. Germline V gene sequence: CDR1 MGHRA, CDR2 YSYEKL. CDR3 sequence: CASSPNTGELFF. For the CDR3, the DNA is TGCGCCAGCAGCCCGAACACCGGGGAGCTGTTTTTT.

CDR3 sequence: CASSQGVRGYTEAFF. The CDR3 DNA reads TGCGCCAGCAGCCAAGGGGTCAGGGGGTACACTGAAGCTTTCTTT. V gene TRBV4-3 combines with J gene TRBJ1-1; TRBD1 matches 7 bases. Germline trimming cut 1 base from V and 3 bases from J; bases unmatched to any gene: 5. Germline V gene lookup returns CDR1 LGHNA and CDR2 YSLEER. The CDR3 contains 15 residues.

This sequence joins TRBV4-3 and TRBJ2-3, with D perhaps matching TRBD1 (6 bases). The CDR3 spans 16 residues. Germline assignment: CDR1 LGHNA and CDR2 YSLEER. The germline V and J ends were trimmed by 4 bases and 3 bases, with 17 bases remaining between them. This CDR3 reads CASSRGGRGRTDTQYF. CDR3 nucleotides: TGCGCCAGCAGCCGTGGGGGCCGGGGTAGGACAGATACGCAGTATTTT.

The rearrangement links TRBV27 to TRBJ2-7; D perhaps matches TRBD2 (6 bases). Germline CDR1 and CDR2: MNHEY and SMNVEV (reference sequence). Trimming pared 0 bases from V and 5 bases from J, leaving 11 bases between. The CDR3 is 14 amino acids. CDR3 amino acids: CASSLSGGLNEQYF. CDR3 sequence (DNA): TGTGCCAGCAGTTTATCGGGGGGTCTCAACGAGCAGTACTTC.

V gene TRBV9 combines with J gene TRBJ1-2, with 8 positions matching TRBD1. The V segment lost 4 bases and the J segment 0 bases; nucleotides outside the gene matches: 5. Germline CDR1 and CDR2: SGDLS and YYNGEE. CDR3 length equals 15 residues. DNA for the CDR3: TGTGCCAGCAGCTCCCGGACAGGGTCTAACTATGGCTACACCTTC. Encoded protein: CASSSRTGSNYGYTF.

This chain connects TRBV4-2 to TRBJ2-7; weak D call: TRBD2 (6 bases). The germline V gene has CDR1 LGHNA and CDR2 YNFKEQ. V was pared by 3 bases and J by 3 bases, with 12 bases between. The CDR3 consists of 14 residues. The CDR3 coding sequence is TGTGCCAGCAGCCAGGCCGTGGGGGGCTACGAGCAGTACTTC. Protein: CASSQAVGGYEQYF.

This chain connects TRBV29-1 to TRBJ1-1, with D maybe TRBD1 (5 bases). Trimming cost V 4 bases and J 2 bases, with 11 bases left between them. This CDR3 is built from 13 residues. Germline CDR1 SQVTM, CDR2 ANQGSEA. The DNA for the CDR3 is TGCAGCGTTGTGAGGGGACGTAACACTGAAGCTTTCTTT. This codes for CSVVRGRNTEAFF.

This clone has a handful of counts. The chain combines TRBV2 with TRBJ1-5; unclear D gene. The CDR3 is made up of 13 amino acids. Per the germline V gene, CDR1 is SNHLY and CDR2 is FYNNEI. Trimming took 5 bases from V and 4 from J, leaving 9 bases between them. The CDR3 is CASSIQRNQPQHF. For the CDR3, the DNA is TGTGCCAGCAGTATCCAGCGGAATCAGCCCCAGCATTTT.

The J gene is TRBJ1-2, the V gene TRBV7-2, with D possibly TRBD1 on 5 matching bases. Germline CDR1 is SGHTA and CDR2 is FQGNSA. There are 15 residues in the CDR3. Deletions cut 5 bases from V and 1 base from J, with 14 bases between. The CDR3 spells CASSVRLGGNYGYTF. As DNA, the CDR3 is TGTGCCAGCAGCGTGCGGTTGGGGGGTAACTATGGCTACACCTTC.

This clone was seen a single time. This sequence joins TRBV29-1 and TRBJ2-2; D may be TRBD1 or TRBD2 (5 bases each). Trimming took off 7 bases at V and 2 bases at J, with 14 bases between the two ends. CDR1 and CDR2 from the germline V gene are SQVTM and ANQGSEA. This CDR3 is 14 amino acids long. The CDR3 coding sequence is TGCAGCGCCACTGTTGGGGGAAACACCGGGGAGCTGTTTTTT. This translates into CSATVGGNTGELFF.

The chain links TRBV7-2 to TRBJ2-5; a possible D gene is TRBD1 (5 bases). From germline, CDR1 is SGHTA and CDR2 FQGNSA. The CDR3 consists of 14 residues. With 2 bases removed from V and 3 bases from J, the gap between germline ends came to 10 bases. The chain's CDR3 is CASSLHRSKETQYF. The CDR3, as DNA: TGTGCCAGCAGCTTACACAGGTCGAAAGAGACCCAGTACTTC.